The 16 T cell receptor beta chains below were found in one sample sequenced in a study of blood T cell repertoires in COVID-19. Using immunoSEQ multiplex PCR, the repertoire was profiled, and TCRdb retains in-frame clones only, with some absent. This repertoire shows a few hundred thousand clones, more than 75% found once; its top ten account for about 4%. The source material was PBMCs or T cells enriched from blood (not recorded which). The source is a man in his thirties or forties who had recovered from COVID-19.

This rearrangement joins TRBV27 to TRBJ1-2; TRBD1 matches 7 bases. This CDR3 has 15 amino acids. J was trimmed by 3 bases and V by 5 bases; bases with no gene match: 9. Germline V lookup: CDR1 MNHEY, CDR2 SMNVEV (reference sequence). As DNA, the CDR3 is TGTGCCAGCAGTGACCTGCAGGGGGTGGACTATGGCTACACCTTC. Its translation is CASSDLQGVDYGYTF.

This chain connects TRBV19 to TRBJ2-7, with 7 bases lining up with TRBD2. Germline values: CDR1 LNHDA, CDR2 SQIVND (reference sequence). This CDR3 has 13 amino acids. The trim removed 8 bases at V and 1 base at J, leaving 5 bases unmatched. The CDR3 spells CASSRRGSYEQYF. CDR3 coding DNA: TGTGCCAGTTCTAGGCGGGGGTCCTACGAGCAGTACTTC.

V and J are TRBV10-2 and TRBJ1-5; TRBD1 matches at 7 bases. Germline loops: CDR1 WSHSY, CDR2 SAAADI. The ends lost 10 bases at V and 2 bases at J; junction bases unmatched: 5. The length of the CDR3 is 13 residues. The CDR3 DNA is TGCGCCAACAAAGGACAGGGCAATCAGCCCCAGCATTTT. It yields the protein CANKGQGNQPQHF.

CDR3 residues: CASSLTLAGGADTQYF. The CDR3 coding sequence is TGTGCCAGCAGCTTAACCCTAGCTGGGGGGGCAGATACGCAGTATTTT. This rearrangement joins TRBV7-2 to TRBJ2-3; TRBD2 agrees at 7 bases. The CDR3 runs 16 residues. The trim removed 2 bases at V and 4 bases at J, leaving 9 bases unmatched. Per germline, CDR1 SGHTA and CDR2 FQGNSA. The full variable domain, rest sourced from reference TRBV7-2 and TRBJ2-3, is GAGVSQSPSNKVTEKGKDVELRCDPISGHTALYWYRQSLGQGLEFLIYFQGNSAPDKSGLPSDRFSAERTGGSVSTLTIQRTQQEDSAVYLCASSLTLAGGADTQYFGPGTRLTVL.

The genes are TRBV4-2 and TRBJ2-1, with 7 bases fitting TRBD2. Trimming took 0 bases from V and 5 from J; bases not matched to a gene: 1. The CDR3 loop spans 14 amino acids. Per the germline V gene, CDR1 is LGHNA and CDR2 is YNFKEQ. CDR3 loop: CASSQELADNEQFF. CDR3 DNA sequence: TGTGCCAGCAGCCAAGAGCTAGCGGACAATGAGCAGTTCTTC.

In this sample, this clone turned up a few times. The rearrangement links TRBV27 to TRBJ1-1; possibly TRBD1 for D (5 bases). In germline, CDR1 is MNHEY, CDR2 SMNVEV (reference sequence). The V gene lost 5 bases and the J gene lost 2 bases, with 15 bases spanning the gap. The CDR3 sequence is 15 residues long. This chain's CDR3 is CASSPIARANTEAFF. For the CDR3, the DNA is TGTGCCAGCAGTCCTATCGCCAGGGCCAACACTGAAGCTTTCTTT.

The CDR3 sequence: CAAGRGDGGYGYTF. The CDR3 DNA sequence: TGCGCCGCCGGACGGGGGGATGGGGGCTATGGCTACACCTTC. The chain has TRBV5-1 and TRBJ1-2; maybe TRBD1 (5 bases). The CDR3 runs to 14 residues. CDR1 is SGHRS and CDR2 is YFSETQ in the germline V gene. V was pared by 10 bases and J by 4 bases, with 20 bases between.

The chain has TRBV5-1 and TRBJ1-1; 8 bases line up with TRBD1. The length of the CDR3 is 15 residues. V trimming: 4 bases; J trimming: 4 bases; junction bases outside the gene matches: 9. CDR1 and CDR2 (germline): SGHRS, YFSETQ. This CDR3 is CASSNGQGGATEAFF. The CDR3 DNA reads as TGCGCCAGCAGCAACGGACAGGGAGGCGCCACTGAAGCTTTCTTT. The full variable domain, rest sourced from reference TRBV5-1 and TRBJ1-1, is KAGVTQTPRYLIKTRGQQVTLSCSPISGHRSVSWYQQTPGQGLQFLFEYFSETQRNKGNFPGRFSGRQFSNSRSEMNVSTLELGDSALYLCASSNGQGGATEAFFGQGTRLTVV.

This chain joins TRBV28 and TRBJ1-3; D remains ambiguous. This CDR3 region has 14 residues. The V gene's germline CDR1 is MDHEN and CDR2 SYDVKM. V lost 6 bases to trimming and J lost 0 bases, with 9 bases between them. This chain's CDR3 is CASSLQSSGNTIYF. DNA for the CDR3: TGTGCCAGCAGCCTACAGAGCTCTGGAAACACCATATATTTT.

This clone was picked up a small number of times. This CDR3 is CAWRQGAPEAFF. CDR3 in DNA: TGTGCCTGGAGACAGGGGGCTCCTGAAGCTTTCTTT. The chain links TRBV30 to TRBJ1-1; 9 nucleotides line up with TRBD1. After removal of 3 bases from V and 6 bases from J, the junction contained 2 bases not matched to a gene. The germline V gene encodes CDR1 GTSNPN and CDR2 SVGIG (reference sequence). This CDR3 has 12 amino acids.

This clone came up a few times. This rearrangement joins TRBV5-4 to TRBJ1-2; TRBD1 matches at 7 bases. Germline CDR1 reads SGHNT; CDR2 reads YYREEE (reference sequence). Unmatched junction bases numbered 3, after V lost 0 bases and J lost 1 base. There are 15 residues in the CDR3. The CDR3 region has the DNA TGTGCCAGCAGCTTGGCGGGACAGCTTAACTATGGCTACACCTTC. It codes for CASSLAGQLNYGYTF.

The J gene is TRBJ2-5, the V gene TRBV4-1, with unresolved D. This CDR3 has 14 residues. Germline V gene sequence: CDR1 MGHRA, CDR2 YSYEKL. Trimming took 4 bases from V and 5 from J, leaving 14 bases between them. The CDR3 region is CASSLVGDVETQYF. The CDR3 DNA follows: TGCGCCAGCAGCCTAGTAGGAGACGTGGAGACCCAGTACTTC.

This clone was recorded once. The CDR3: CASSTRGGDNSPLHF. DNA of the CDR3: TGTGCCAGTAGTACCCGGGGAGGGGATAATTCACCCCTCCACTTT. V and J are TRBV19 and TRBJ1-6; D perhaps matches TRBD1 (5 bases). Germline CDR1 is LNHDA and CDR2 is SQIVND (reference sequence). The CDR3 is 15 residues long. V was cut by 4 bases and J by 5 bases, with 12 bases left in between.

The chain is built from TRBV9 and TRBJ2-3, with 7 bases identical to TRBD2. Trimming removed 1 base from V and 7 bases from J; junction bases left unmatched: 15. Germline loops: CDR1 SGDLS, CDR2 YYNGEE. The CDR3 is made up of 17 amino acids. CDR3 loop: CASSVPQGLAGENTQYF. The CDR3 DNA sequence: TGTGCCAGCAGCGTACCCCAAGGGCTGGCGGGGGAAAATACGCAGTATTTT.

The rearrangement joins TRBV11-2 to TRBJ1-4; maybe TRBD1 (5 bases). This CDR3 has 16 amino acids. CDR1 and CDR2 (germline): SGHAT, FQNNGV. The V and J ends lost 5 bases and 7 bases respectively, with 20 bases between them. In DNA, the CDR3 is TGTGCCAGCAGCGCCCCACGGGGGTACGCCGGTGAAAAACTGTTTTTT. It codes for CASSAPRGYAGEKLFF.

This clone was found a few times. DNA of the CDR3: TGTGCCTGGAGTGACCTAGCGGGGTACAATGAGCAGTTCTTC. It specifies CAWSDLAGYNEQFF. The chain uses TRBV30 and TRBJ2-1, with 9 positions matching TRBD2. The CDR3 covers 14 residues. Per germline, CDR1 GTSNPN and CDR2 SVGIG (reference sequence). J was trimmed by 4 bases and V by 1 base; bases with no gene match: 2. Drawing the rest from reference TRBV30 and TRBJ2-1, the complete variable domain is SQTIHQWPATLVQPVGSPLSLECTVEGTSNPNLYWYRQAAGRGLQLLFYSVGIGQISSEVPQNLSASRPQDRQFILSSKKLLLSDSGFYLCAWSDLAGYNEQFFGPGTRLTVL.